This T cell receptor (beta chain) appears in the sequencing data of a study of low-dose radiotherapy and immunotherapy resistance in tumors. Germline assignment: CDR1 MDHEN and CDR2 SYDVKM. This CDR3 is built from 12 residues. The V gene lost 4 bases and the J gene lost 4 bases, with 5 bases spanning the gap. This clonotype has at least ten counts. With TRAV- and TRBV-specific primers, first-strand cDNA was made, covering the alpha and beta chains. Both a constant-region primer and a V-primer adapter served to amplify TCRs across roughly 22 PCR cycles. TCRdb reanalysed the reads using MiXCR and keeps one entry per CDR3 protein. The profile covers under 70,000 distinct CDR3 sequences, with 20% to 25% appearing a single time and around 7% taken by the ten largest. Sample time point: after trial treatment. Specified treatment: LDRT plus nivolumab, ipilimumab, low-dose cyclophosphamide and aspirin (RACIN trial). Patients qualified if they had advanced solid tumors that lacked tumor-infiltrating lymphocytes.

The sample consisted of PBMCs, taken after low-dose radiotherapy plus immunotherapy. The source is a male donor with prostate cancer. The rearrangement links TRBV28 to TRBJ1-5; D remains unclear. The CDR3, as DNA: TGTGCCAGCAGTTCACCAAATCAGCCCCAGCATTTT. This gives the protein CASSSPNQPQHF.